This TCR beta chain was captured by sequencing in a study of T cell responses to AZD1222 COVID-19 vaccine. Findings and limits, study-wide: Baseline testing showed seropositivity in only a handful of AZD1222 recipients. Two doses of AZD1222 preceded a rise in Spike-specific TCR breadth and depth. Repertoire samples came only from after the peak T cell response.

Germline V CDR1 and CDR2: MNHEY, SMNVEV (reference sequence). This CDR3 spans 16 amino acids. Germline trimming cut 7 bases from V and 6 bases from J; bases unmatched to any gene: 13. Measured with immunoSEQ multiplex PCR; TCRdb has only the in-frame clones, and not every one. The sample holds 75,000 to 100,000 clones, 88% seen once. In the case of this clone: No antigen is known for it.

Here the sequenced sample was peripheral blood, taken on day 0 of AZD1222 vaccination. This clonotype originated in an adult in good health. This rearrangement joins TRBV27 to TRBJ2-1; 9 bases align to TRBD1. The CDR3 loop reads CASNNKPGQGPNEQFF. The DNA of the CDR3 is TGTGCCAGCAATAATAAGCCGGGACAGGGACCCAATGAGCAGTTCTTC.